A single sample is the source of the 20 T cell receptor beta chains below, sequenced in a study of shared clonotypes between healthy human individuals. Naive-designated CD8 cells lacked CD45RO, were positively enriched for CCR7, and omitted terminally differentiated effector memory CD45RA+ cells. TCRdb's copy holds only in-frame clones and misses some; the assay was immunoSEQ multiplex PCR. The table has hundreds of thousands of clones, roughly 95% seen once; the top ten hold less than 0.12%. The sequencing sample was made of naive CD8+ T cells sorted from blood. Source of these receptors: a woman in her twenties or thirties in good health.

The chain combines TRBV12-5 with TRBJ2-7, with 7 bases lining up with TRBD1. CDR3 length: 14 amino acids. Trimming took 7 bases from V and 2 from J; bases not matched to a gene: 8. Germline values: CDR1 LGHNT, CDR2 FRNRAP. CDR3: CASAQDRRAYEQYF. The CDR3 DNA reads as TGTGCTAGTGCCCAGGACAGGCGCGCCTACGAGCAGTACTTC.

For the CDR3, the DNA is TGTGCCAGCAGCGCGGGACAGACGTATCAGCCCCAGCATTTT. Translation gives CASSAGQTYQPQHF. The chain is built from TRBV9 and TRBJ1-5, with 7 positions matching TRBD1. V shed 3 bases and J 5 bases; nucleotides not matched to a gene: 5. Germline loops: CDR1 SGDLS, CDR2 YYNGEE. There are 14 residues in the CDR3.

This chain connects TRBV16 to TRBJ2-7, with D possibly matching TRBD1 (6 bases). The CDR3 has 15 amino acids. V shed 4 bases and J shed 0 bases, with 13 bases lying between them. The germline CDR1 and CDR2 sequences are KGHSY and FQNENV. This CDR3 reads CASSRSTGTSYEQYF. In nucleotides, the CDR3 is TGTGCCAGCAGCCGATCTACAGGGACCTCCTACGAGCAGTACTTC.

As DNA, the CDR3 is TGTGCCAGCAGCTTAGTGATAGCGACAGATACGCAGTATTTT. Amino acids: CASSLVIATDTQYF. The J gene is TRBJ2-3, the V gene TRBV7-8, with D possibly TRBD2 on 5 matching bases. V was trimmed by 1 base and J by 3 bases, leaving 8 bases between them. The CDR3 runs to 14 residues. Germline V gene data show CDR1 as SGHVS and CDR2 as FQNEAQ.

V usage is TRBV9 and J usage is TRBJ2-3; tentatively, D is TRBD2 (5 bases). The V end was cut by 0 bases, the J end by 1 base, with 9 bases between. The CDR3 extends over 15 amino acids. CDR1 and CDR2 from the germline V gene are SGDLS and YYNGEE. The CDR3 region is CASSVGLGGTDTQYF. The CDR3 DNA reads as TGTGCCAGCAGCGTAGGTTTGGGAGGCACAGATACGCAGTATTTT. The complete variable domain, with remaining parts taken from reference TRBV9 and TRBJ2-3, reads DSGVTQTPKHLITATGQRVTLRCSPRSGDLSVYWYQQSLDQGLQFLIQYYNGEERAKGNILERFSAQQFPDLHSELNLSSLELGDSALYFCASSVGLGGTDTQYFGPGTRLTVL.

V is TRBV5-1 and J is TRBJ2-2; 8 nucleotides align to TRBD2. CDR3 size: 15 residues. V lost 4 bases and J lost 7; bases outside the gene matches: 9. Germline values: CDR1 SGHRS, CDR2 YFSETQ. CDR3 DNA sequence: TGCGCCAGCAGCCAAAGCGGGAGTCGGGACGGGGAGCTGTTTTTT. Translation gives CASSQSGSRDGELFF.

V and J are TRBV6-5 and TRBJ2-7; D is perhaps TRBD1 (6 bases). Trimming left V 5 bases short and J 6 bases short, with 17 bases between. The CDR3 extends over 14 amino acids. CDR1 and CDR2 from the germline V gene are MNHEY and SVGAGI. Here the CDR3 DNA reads TGTGCCAGCAGTCAATACAGGGAGACGGGCGAGCAGTACTTC. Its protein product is CASSQYRETGEQYF.

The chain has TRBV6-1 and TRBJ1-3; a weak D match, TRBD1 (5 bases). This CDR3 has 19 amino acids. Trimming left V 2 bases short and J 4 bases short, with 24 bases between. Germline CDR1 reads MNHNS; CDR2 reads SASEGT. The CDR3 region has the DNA TGTGCCAGCAGTGAAATTATCCACGAGAGGGACGCGGAGGGAAACACCATATATTTT. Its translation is CASSEIIHERDAEGNTIYF.

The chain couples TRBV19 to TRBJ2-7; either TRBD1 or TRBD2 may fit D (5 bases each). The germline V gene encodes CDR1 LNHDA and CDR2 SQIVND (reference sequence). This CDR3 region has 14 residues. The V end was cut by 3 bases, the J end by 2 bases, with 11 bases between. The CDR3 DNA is TGTGCCAGTAGTATGTTTGGGGGTCCCTACGAGCAGTACTTC. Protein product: CASSMFGGPYEQYF. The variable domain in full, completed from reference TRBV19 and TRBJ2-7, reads DGGITQSPKYLFRKEGQNVTLSCEQNLNHDAMYWYRQDPGQGLRLIYYSQIVNDFQKGDIAEGYSVSREKKESFPLTVTSAQKNPTAFYLCASSMFGGPYEQYFGPGTRLTVT.

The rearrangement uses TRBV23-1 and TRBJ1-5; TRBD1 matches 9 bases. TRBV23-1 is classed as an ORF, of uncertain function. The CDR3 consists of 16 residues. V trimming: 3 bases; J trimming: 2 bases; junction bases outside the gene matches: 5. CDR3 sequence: CASSHLDRGRNQPQHF. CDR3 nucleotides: TGCGCCAGCAGTCACTTGGACAGGGGACGCAATCAGCCCCAGCATTTT.

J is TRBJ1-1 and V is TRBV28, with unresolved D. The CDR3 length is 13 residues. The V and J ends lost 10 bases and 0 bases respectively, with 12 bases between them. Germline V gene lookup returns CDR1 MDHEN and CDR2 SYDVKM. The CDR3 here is CATLLLMNTEAFF. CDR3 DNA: TGTGCCACCCTTCTTTTAATGAACACTGAAGCTTTCTTT.

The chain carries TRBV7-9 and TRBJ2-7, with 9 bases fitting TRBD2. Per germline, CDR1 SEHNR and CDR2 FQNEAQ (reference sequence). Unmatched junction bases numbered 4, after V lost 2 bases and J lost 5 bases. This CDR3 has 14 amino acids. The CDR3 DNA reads TGTGCCAGCAGCTTAAGTTTAGCGGGAGACGAGCAGTACTTC. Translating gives CASSLSLAGDEQYF. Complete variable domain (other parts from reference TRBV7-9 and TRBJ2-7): DTGVSQNPRHKITKRGQNVTFRCDPISEHNRLYWYRQTLGQGPEFLTYFQNEAQLEKSRLLSDRFSAERPKGSFSTLEIQRTEQGDSAMYLCASSLSLAGDEQYFGPGTRLTVT.

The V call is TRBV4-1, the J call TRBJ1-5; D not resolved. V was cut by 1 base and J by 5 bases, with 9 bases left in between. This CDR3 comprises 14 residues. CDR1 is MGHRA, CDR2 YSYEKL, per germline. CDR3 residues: CASSQALGYQPQHF. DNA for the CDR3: TGCGCCAGCAGCCAAGCCTTGGGTTATCAGCCCCAGCATTTT.

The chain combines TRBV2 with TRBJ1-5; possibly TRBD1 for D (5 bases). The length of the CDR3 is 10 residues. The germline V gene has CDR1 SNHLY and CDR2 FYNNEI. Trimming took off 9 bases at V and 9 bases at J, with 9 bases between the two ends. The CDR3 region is CASGTGPQHF. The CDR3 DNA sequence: TGTGCCAGTGGGACCGGGCCCCAGCATTTT.

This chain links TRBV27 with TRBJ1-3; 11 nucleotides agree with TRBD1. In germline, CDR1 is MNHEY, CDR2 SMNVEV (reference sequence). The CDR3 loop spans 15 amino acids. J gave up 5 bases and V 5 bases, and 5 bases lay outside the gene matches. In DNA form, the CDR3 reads TGTGCCAGCAGTCCCGGGACAGGGGGTCGAAACACCATATATTTT. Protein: CASSPGTGGRNTIYF.

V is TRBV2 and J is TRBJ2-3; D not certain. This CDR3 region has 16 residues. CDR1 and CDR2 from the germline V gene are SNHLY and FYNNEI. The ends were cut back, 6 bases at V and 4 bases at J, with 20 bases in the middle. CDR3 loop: CASRYTVLGSPDTQYF. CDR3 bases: TGTGCCAGCAGATACACCGTCTTGGGTAGCCCAGATACGCAGTATTTT. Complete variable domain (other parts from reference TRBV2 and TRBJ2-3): EPEVTQTPSHQVTQMGQEVILRCVPISNHLYFYWYRQILGQKVEFLVSFYNNEISEKSEIFDDQFSVERPDGSNFTLKIRSTKLEDSAMYFCASRYTVLGSPDTQYFGPGTRLTVL.

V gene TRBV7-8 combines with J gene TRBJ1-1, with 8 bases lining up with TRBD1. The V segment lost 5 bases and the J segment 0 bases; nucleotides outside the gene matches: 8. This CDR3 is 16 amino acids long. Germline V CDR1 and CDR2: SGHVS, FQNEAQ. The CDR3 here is CASSPPDRGMNTEAFF. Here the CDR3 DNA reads TGTGCCAGCAGCCCGCCCGACAGGGGAATGAACACTGAAGCTTTCTTT.

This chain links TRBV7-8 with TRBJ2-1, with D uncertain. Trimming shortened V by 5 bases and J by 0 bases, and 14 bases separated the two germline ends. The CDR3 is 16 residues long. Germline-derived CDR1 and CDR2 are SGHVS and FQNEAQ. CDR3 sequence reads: CASSPSTENSYNEQFF. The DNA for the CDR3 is TGTGCCAGCAGCCCCTCAACAGAAAACTCCTACAATGAGCAGTTCTTC. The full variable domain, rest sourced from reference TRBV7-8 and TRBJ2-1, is GAGVSQSPRYKVAKRGQDVALRCDPISGHVSLFWYQQALGQGPEFLTYFQNEAQLDKSGLPSDRFFAERPEGSVSTLKIQRTQQEDSAVYLCASSPSTENSYNEQFFGPGTRLTVL.

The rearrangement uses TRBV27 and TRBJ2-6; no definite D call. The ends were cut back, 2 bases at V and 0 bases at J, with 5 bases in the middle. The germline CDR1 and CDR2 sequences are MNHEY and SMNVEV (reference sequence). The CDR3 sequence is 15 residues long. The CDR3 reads CASSLMDSGANVLTF. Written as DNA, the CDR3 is TGTGCCAGCAGTTTAATGGACTCTGGGGCCAACGTCCTGACTTTC.

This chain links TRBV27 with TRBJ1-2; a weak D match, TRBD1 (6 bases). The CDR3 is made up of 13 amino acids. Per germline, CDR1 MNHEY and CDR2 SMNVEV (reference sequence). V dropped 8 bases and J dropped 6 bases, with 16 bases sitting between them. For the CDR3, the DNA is TGTGCCAGCTGGGACGGGGGCCGAAATGGCTACACCTTC. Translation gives CASWDGGRNGYTF.